The 3 T cell receptor beta chains below come from one sample, sequenced in a study of breast tumors, draining lymph nodes, adjacent tissues. Samples came from axillary lymph nodes draining the breast cancer. MiXCR, applied by TCRdb to the multiplex PCR reads, yields one record per CDR3 protein. The sample yields around 150,000 distinct CDR3 sequences, approximately 32% seen once. The specimen was axillary lymph node tissue. These receptors were obtained from a female donor with breast cancer. Some clones in this sample may be carry-over from other donors' samples.

The chain recombines TRBV6-5 with TRBJ2-5, with 8 bases aligning to TRBD2. Unmatched junction bases numbered 9, after V lost 2 bases and J lost 7 bases. Germline loops: CDR1 MNHEY, CDR2 SVGAGI. CDR3 length: 15 residues. CDR3 amino acids: CASSYGLAAVRTQYF. In DNA, the CDR3 is TGTGCCAGCAGTTACGGACTAGCCGCCGTGCGGACCCAGTACTTC.

The chain is built from TRBV7-6 and TRBJ1-4, with 8 bases lining up with TRBD1. Germline values: CDR1 SGHVS, CDR2 FNYEAQ. The CDR3 is 20 amino acids. V shed 0 bases, J shed 0 bases, and the junction held 12 bases outside the gene matches. CDR3 sequence reads: CASSLAGDTGGTSTNEKLFF. The CDR3 DNA reads TGTGCCAGCAGCTTAGCGGGCGACACAGGGGGGACCTCAACTAATGAAAAACTGTTTTTT.

Of note for this clonotype: A much larger clone lies a single base off, so this may be a read error. The chain carries TRBV4-1 and TRBJ2-6; D might be TRBD1 (5 bases). From germline, CDR1 is MGHRA and CDR2 YSYEKL. The length of the CDR3 is 15 residues. V shed 5 bases and J shed 4 bases, with 12 bases lying between them. The CDR3 coding sequence is TGCGCCAGCAGCTCTGCAGGGTACGGGGCCAACGTCCTGACTTTC. Protein product: CASSSAGYGANVLTF.